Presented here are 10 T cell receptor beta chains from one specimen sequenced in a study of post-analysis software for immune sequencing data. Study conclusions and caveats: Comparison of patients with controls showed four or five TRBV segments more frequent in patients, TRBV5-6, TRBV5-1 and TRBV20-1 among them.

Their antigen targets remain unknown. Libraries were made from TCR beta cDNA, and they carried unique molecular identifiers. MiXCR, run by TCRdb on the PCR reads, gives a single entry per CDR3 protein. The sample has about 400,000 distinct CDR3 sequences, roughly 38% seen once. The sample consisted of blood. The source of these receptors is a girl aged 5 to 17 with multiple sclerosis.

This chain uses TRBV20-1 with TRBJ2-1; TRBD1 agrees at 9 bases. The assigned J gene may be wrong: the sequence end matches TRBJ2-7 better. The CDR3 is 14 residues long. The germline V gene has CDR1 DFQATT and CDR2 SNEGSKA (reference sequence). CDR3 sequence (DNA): TGCAGTGCTTCCCCTCGACAGGGGGGCGACGAGCAGTACTTC. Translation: CSASPRQGGDEQYF.

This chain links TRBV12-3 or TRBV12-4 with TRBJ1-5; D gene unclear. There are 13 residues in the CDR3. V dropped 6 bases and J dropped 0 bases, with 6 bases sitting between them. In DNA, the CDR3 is TGTGCCAGCAGCGGTTATAGCAATCAGCCCCAGCATTTT. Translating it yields CASSGYSNQPQHF.

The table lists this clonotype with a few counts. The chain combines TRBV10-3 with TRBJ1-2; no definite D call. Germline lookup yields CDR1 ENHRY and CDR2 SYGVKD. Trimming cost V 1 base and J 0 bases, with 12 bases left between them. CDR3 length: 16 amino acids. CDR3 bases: TGTGCCATCAGTGAGTGGATCCAACTCGCTAACTATGGCTACACCTTC. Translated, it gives CAISEWIQLANYGYTF.

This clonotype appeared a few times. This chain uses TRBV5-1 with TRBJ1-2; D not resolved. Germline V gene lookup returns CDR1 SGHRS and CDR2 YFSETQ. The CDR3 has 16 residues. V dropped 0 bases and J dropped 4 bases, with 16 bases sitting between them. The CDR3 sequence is CASSLGTPSATYGYTF. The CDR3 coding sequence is TGCGCCAGCAGCTTGGGGACCCCTTCGGCAACCTATGGCTACACCTTC.

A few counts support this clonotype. The CDR3 bases are TGCGCCAGCAGCTTGTTCGTAACAGCCAGCTCTGGGGCCAACGTCCTGACTTTC. This sequence encodes CASSLFVTASSGANVLTF. The chain combines TRBV5-1 with TRBJ2-6; D unresolved. The ends were cut back, 1 base at V and 0 bases at J, with 14 bases in the middle. Germline lookup yields CDR1 SGHRS and CDR2 YFSETQ. This CDR3 has 18 amino acids.

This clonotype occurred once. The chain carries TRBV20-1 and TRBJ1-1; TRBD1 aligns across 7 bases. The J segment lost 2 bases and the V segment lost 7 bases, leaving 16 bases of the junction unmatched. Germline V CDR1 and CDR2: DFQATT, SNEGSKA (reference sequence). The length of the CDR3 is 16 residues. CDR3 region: CSVREGVDRVNTEAFF. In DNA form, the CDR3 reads TGCAGTGTCAGAGAAGGGGTAGACAGGGTAAACACTGAAGCTTTCTTT.

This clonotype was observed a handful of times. CDR3 in amino acids: CSARDSWDNYGYTF. In nucleotides, the CDR3 is TGCAGTGCTAGAGATTCTTGGGACAACTATGGCTACACCTTC. This sequence joins TRBV20-1 and TRBJ1-2; TRBD1 might be the D (5 bases). V shed 0 bases and J shed 2 bases, with 10 bases lying between them. Germline loops: CDR1 DFQATT, CDR2 SNEGSKA (reference sequence). The CDR3 loop spans 14 amino acids.

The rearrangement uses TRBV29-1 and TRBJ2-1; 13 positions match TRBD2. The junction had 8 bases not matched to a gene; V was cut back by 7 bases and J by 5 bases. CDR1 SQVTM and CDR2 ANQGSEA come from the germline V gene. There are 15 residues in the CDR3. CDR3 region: CSAEGTSGGDNEQFF. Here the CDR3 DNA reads TGCAGCGCAGAGGGAACTAGCGGGGGGGACAATGAGCAGTTCTTC.

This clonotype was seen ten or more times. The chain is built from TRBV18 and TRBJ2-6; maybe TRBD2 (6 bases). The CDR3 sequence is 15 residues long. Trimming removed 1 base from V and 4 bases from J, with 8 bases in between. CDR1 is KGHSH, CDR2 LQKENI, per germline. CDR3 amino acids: CASSPREDGANVLTF. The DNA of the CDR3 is TGTGCCAGCTCACCACGGGAGGACGGGGCCAACGTCCTGACTTTC.

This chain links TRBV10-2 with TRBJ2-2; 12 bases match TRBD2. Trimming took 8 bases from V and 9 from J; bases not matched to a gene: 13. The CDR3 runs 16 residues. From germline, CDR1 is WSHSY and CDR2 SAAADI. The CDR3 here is CASGPASGGASRELFF. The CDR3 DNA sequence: TGCGCCAGCGGGCCGGCTAGCGGGGGGGCATCCAGGGAGCTGTTTTTT.